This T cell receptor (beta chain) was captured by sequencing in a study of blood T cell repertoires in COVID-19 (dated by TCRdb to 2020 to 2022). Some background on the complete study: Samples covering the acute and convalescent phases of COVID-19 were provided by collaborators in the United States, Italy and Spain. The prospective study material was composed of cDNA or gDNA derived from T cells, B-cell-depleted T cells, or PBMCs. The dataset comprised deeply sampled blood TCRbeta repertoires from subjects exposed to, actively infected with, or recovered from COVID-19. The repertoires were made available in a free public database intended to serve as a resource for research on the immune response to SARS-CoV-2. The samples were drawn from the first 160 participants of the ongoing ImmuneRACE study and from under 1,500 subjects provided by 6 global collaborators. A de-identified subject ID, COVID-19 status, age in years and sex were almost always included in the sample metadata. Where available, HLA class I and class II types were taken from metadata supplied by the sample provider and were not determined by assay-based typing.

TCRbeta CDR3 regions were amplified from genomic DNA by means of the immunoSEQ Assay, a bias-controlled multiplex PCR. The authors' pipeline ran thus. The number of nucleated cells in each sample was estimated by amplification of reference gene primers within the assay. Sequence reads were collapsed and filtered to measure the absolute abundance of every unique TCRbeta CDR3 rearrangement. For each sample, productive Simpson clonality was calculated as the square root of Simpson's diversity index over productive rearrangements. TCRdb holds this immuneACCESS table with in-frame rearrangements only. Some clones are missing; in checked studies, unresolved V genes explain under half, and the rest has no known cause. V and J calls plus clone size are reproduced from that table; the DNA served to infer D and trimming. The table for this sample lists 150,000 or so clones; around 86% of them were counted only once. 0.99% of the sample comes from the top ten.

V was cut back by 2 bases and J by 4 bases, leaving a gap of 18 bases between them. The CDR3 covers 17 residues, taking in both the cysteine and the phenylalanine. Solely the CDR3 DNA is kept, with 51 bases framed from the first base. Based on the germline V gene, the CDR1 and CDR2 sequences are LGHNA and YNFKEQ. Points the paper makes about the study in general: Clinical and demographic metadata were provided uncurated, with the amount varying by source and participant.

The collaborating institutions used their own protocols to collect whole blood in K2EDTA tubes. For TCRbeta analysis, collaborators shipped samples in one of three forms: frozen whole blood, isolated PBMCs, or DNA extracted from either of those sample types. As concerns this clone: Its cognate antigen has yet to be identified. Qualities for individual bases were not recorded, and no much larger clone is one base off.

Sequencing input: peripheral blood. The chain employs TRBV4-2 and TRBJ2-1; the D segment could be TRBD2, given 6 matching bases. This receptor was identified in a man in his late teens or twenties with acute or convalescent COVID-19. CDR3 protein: CASSQPGWGLSYNEQFF. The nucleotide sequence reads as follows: TGTGCCAGCAGCCAACCGGGTTGGGGACTGTCGTACAATGAGCAGTTCTTC.